These T cell receptor beta chains were read from a single sample in a study of Graves' ophthalmopathy and Graves' hyperthyroidism. TCRdb redid the calling of the multiplex PCR reads with MiXCR, one entry per CDR3 protein. The repertoire has over a million distinct CDR3 sequences, about 36% of them found once; the top ten carry around 10%. The sequenced sample was peripheral blood or thyroid tissue (not recorded which). These receptors originate from an adult man with Graves' hyperthyroidism. The CDR3 runs from the conserved cysteine through the conserved F or W. The order of the fields is D gene, V gene, clone size, J gene, CDR3 protein, CDR3 DNA. D genes are given only for firm matches. Clone size is not always given. Where it is, it says once, few, many or a class for expanded clones.

-,TRBV4-2,many,TRBJ1-2,CASSQDFRNDYGYTF,TGTGCCAGCAGCCAAGACTTCCGGAACGACTATGGCTACACCTTC
-,TRBV19,-,TRBJ1-1,CASSLPRPGTEAFF,TGTGCCAGCAGTTTACCGAGACCAGGCACTGAAGCTTTCTTT
-,TRBV10-3,many,TRBJ2-7,CAISVRTSSYEQYF,TGTGCCATCAGTGTAAGAACTAGCTCCTACGAGCAGTACTTC
-,TRBV27,-,TRBJ2-2,CASSLSMRVDTGELFF,TGTGCCAGCAGTTTATCGATGCGGGTTGACACCGGGGAGCTGTTTTTT
TRBD1,TRBV6-5,few,TRBJ2-7,CASQRQGATPNEQYF,TGTGCCAGCCAAAGACAGGGGGCCACTCCTAACGAGCAGTACTTC
-,TRBV2,few,TRBJ1-3,CASSDIGTRGNTIYF,TGTGCCAGCAGTGATATAGGGACTCGCGGAAACACCATATATTTT
-,TRBV15,many,TRBJ1-2,CATSREDPNYGYTF,TGTGCCACCAGCAGAGAAGATCCTAACTATGGCTACACCTTC
-,TRBV10-3,-,TRBJ2-5,CAIKREGGTETQYF,TGTGCCATCAAGCGTGAGGGGGGCACAGAGACCCAGTACTTC
TRBD1,TRBV20-1,-,TRBJ1-1,CSAPTGKNTEAFF,TGCAGTGCGCCGACAGGGAAGAACACTGAAGCTTTCTTT
-,TRBV7-2,-,TRBJ1-2,CASSLVARDIYGYTF,TGTGCCAGCAGCTTAGTAGCAAGAGATATCTATGGCTACACCTTC
TRBD1,TRBV5-6,-,TRBJ1-2,CASSQTGTAYGYTF,TGTGCCAGCAGTCAGACCGGGACAGCCTATGGCTACACCTTC
-,TRBV3-1,many,TRBJ1-6,CASSHGRAVSPLHF,TGTGCCAGCAGCCACGGCAGGGCCGTCTCACCCCTCCACTTT
TRBD1,TRBV15,-,TRBJ1-5,CATSSFRDRDRLRSNQPQHF,TGTGCCACCAGCAGTTTCCGGGACAGGGATAGGTTGAGGAGCAATCAGCCCCAGCATTTT
TRBD1,TRBV29-1,few,TRBJ1-2,CSVGGTGVSLNYGYTF,TGCAGCGTTGGGGGGACAGGGGTTTCGTTGAACTATGGCTACACCTTC
-,TRBV9,-,TRBJ2-5,CATSQETQYF,TGTGCTACATCCCAAGAGACCCAGTACTTC
-,TRBV12-3/TRBV12-4,few,TRBJ1-2,CAGSLAGSYGYTF,TGTGCCGGCAGTTTAGCGGGTAGCTATGGCTACACCTTC
TRBD1,TRBV24-1,few,TRBJ2-2,CATSDPGTGSGRSNTGELFF,TGTGCCACCAGTGACCCGGGGACAGGGTCCGGGAGATCGAACACCGGGGAGCTGTTTTTT
TRBD1,TRBV12-3/TRBV12-4,few,TRBJ1-5,CASQNRGGLSNQPQHF,TGTGCCAGCCAGAACCGAGGGGGCCTTAGCAATCAGCCCCAGCATTTT
-,TRBV12-3/TRBV12-4,-,TRBJ1-2,CASSPALGEYGYTF,TGTGCCAGCAGTCCGGCATTAGGGGAGTATGGCTACACCTTC
-,TRBV10-3,-,TRBJ2-7,CAIKSGDVSYEQYF,TGTGCCATCAAGTCGGGGGACGTCTCGTACGAGCAGTACTTC
-,TRBV30,-,TRBJ1-6,CAWSVLVTSPLHF,TGTGCCTGGAGTGTACTAGTGACTTCACCCCTCCACTTT
-,TRBV2,many,TRBJ2-6,CASSGSGANVLTF,TGTGCCAGCAGTGGCTCTGGGGCCAACGTCCTGACTTTC
TRBD1,TRBV6-6,few,TRBJ1-2,CASSRPGQIYGYTF,TGTGCCAGCAGTCGGCCGGGACAGATCTATGGCTACACCTTC
-,TRBV15,many,TRBJ1-1,CATSREQANTEAFF,TGTGCCACCAGCAGAGAACAGGCGAACACTGAAGCTTTCTTT